Detailed here is one T cell receptor (beta chain). The CDR3 totals 16 residues. Per germline, CDR1 MNHEY and CDR2 SMNVEV (reference sequence). The V and J ends lost 5 bases and 4 bases respectively, with 17 bases between them. This record comes from a study of blood T cell repertoires in COVID-19. Study details: The United States, Italy and Spain supplied acute and convalescent COVID-19 samples. PBMCs, B-cell-depleted T cells, or T cells provided the cDNA or gDNA that made up the material.

Source study methods: Amplification from reference gene primers served as the basis for estimated nucleated cell counts. The method was immunoSEQ multiplex PCR; TCRdb's version includes in-frame clones alone and lacks a portion of them. V, J and clone size reflect that table, while D and trimming were determined from the DNA. The sample includes about 320,000 clones, around 83% of them seen just once. The source is a woman aged 45-59 years with acute or convalescent COVID-19. The V and J genes are TRBV27 and TRBJ1-4; D ambiguous. Sequenced: peripheral blood. In DNA, the CDR3 is TGTGCCAGCAGTCGAAGTACTAACTCAATTAATGAAAAACTGTTTTTT. Its translation is CASSRSTNSINEKLFF.